This TCR beta chain was profiled in a study of beta chain features in type 1 diabetes. Study-level results: Equally in patients and controls, PCR might preferentially amplify shorter templates.

Expressed TCRB transcripts were sequenced after all isolated RNA was converted to cDNA. TCRdb's table, derived via immunoSEQ multiplex PCR, lists solely in-frame clones and lacks some. Of over 15,000 clones in the sample, around 59% are singletons; the top ten hold around 0.5%. The CDR3 is 14 residues long. Germline CDR1 is SGHRS and CDR2 is YFSETQ. Points on this clone: Its antigen is currently unknown. Germline is not matched at one junction end, which may reflect a read error.

The chain is built from TRBV5-1 and TRBJ2-1; the D gene is possibly TRBD2 (5 bases). The sequence was collected from a young woman in good health. What was sequenced was stem cell memory CD4+ T cells from blood. The CDR3 sequence is CASSLDGVGNGQFF. The CDR3 DNA sequence: TGCGCCAGCAGCTTGGATGGGGTCGGGAATGGGCAGTTCTTC. The whole variable domain, filled in from reference TRBV5-1 and TRBJ2-1, reads KAGVTQTPRYLIKTRGQQVTLSCSPISGHRSVSWYQQTPGQGLQFLFEYFSETQRNKGNFPGRFSGRQFSNSRSEMNVSTLELGDSALYLCASSLDGVGNGQFFGPGTRLTVL.